The 22 T cell receptor beta chains below all came from one sample that was sequenced in a study of glioma-infiltrating T cells (dated by TCRdb to about 2016). Data came from an Illumina MiSeq. The iRepertoire nested amplicon-rescue multiplex PCR (arm-PCR) platform was used to amplify TCR alpha and beta CDR3 regions from RNA. TCRdb reprocessing: public reads trimmed at Q25 with fastp, clones called with MiXCR, in-frame beta chains kept. Merged by CDR3 protein, the rows form single entries marked with the most common genes and DNA. The sample profile shows about 12,000 distinct CDR3 sequences; about 26% of them were found once. The ten biggest clones cover roughly two fifths of the sample. Sequenced input: glioma tissue, nonneoplastic brain tissue, or PBMCs (not recorded which). The receptors were gathered from a human donor with low-grade glioma or glioblastoma, undergoing nonglioma brain surgery, or in good health (not recorded which).

In regard to this clonotype: Germline is not matched at one junction end, which may reflect a read error. This chain joins TRBV28 and TRBJ1-6; D unclear. In germline, CDR1 is MDHEN, CDR2 SYDVKM. This CDR3 spans 11 amino acids. The CDR3 here is CACTDNSPLHF. The CDR3 DNA reads TGTGCCTGTACGGATAATTCGCCCCTCCACTTT.

This clonotype is medium-sized in the sample. The J gene is TRBJ2-7, the V gene TRBV20-1; 7 bases match TRBD1. The junction had 7 bases not matched to a gene; V was cut back by 8 bases and J by 0 bases. Per the germline V gene, CDR1 is DFQATT and CDR2 is SNEGSKA (reference sequence). This CDR3 is built from 13 residues. CDR3 protein: CSPRDSLSYEQYF. As DNA, the CDR3 is TGCAGTCCCCGGGACAGCCTCTCCTACGAGCAGTACTTC.

This clonotype was seen repeatedly, ten times or more. V usage is TRBV27 and J usage is TRBJ1-2, with TRBD1 matching 7 bases. This CDR3 has 14 amino acids. Trimming at V came to 7 bases and at J to 0 bases, leaving 5 bases not matched to a gene. The V gene's germline CDR1 is MNHEY and CDR2 SMNVEV (reference sequence). The CDR3 sequence is CASKPGQTNYGYTF. The CDR3 nucleotides read TGTGCCAGCAAACCGGGACAGACTAACTATGGCTACACCTTC.

This clonotype came up many times. CDR3 amino acids: CASSQDRVGSEKLFF. Written as DNA, the CDR3 is TGTGCCAGCAGCCAAGACAGGGTCGGGAGTGAAAAACTGTTTTTT. This chain links TRBV2 with TRBJ1-4; the match to TRBD1 covers 7 bases. Germline lookup yields CDR1 SNHLY and CDR2 FYNNEI. This CDR3 has 15 residues. V was pared by 6 bases and J by 7 bases, with 11 bases of the junction left unmatched.

By share, this clonotype ranks as medium-sized (0.01 to 0.1%). V is TRBV19 and J is TRBJ2-3; D is uncertain. The V gene's germline CDR1 is LNHDA and CDR2 SQIVND (reference sequence). Deletions cut 2 bases from V and 5 bases from J, with 14 bases between. The CDR3 loop spans 15 amino acids. In nucleotides, the CDR3 is TGTGCCAGTAGTATAACTACTTACAAGATAGATACGCAGTATTTT. It specifies CASSITTYKIDTQYF.

The chain couples TRBV20-1 to TRBJ2-2, with 10 bases that match TRBD2. Per germline, CDR1 DFQATT and CDR2 SNEGSKA (reference sequence). This CDR3 comprises 18 residues. V dropped 6 bases and J dropped 6; count of bases not matched to a gene: 19. CDR3 in amino acids: CSARGTDSSGRTPGELFF. The CDR3 nucleotides are TGCAGTGCCCGGGGGACAGACTCTAGCGGGAGAACCCCCGGGGAGCTGTTTTTT.

This clonotype was counted many times. This chain connects TRBV18 to TRBJ1-1; possible D gene TRBD1, 5 bases. CDR1 and CDR2 (germline): KGHSH, LQKENI. V lost 3 bases and J 2 bases, leaving 16 bases between the germline ends. The CDR3 consists of 16 residues. In DNA, the CDR3 is TGTGCCAGCTCACCTCGGGGCGGCGGCTCAAACACTGAAGCTTTCTTT. Protein sequence: CASSPRGGGSNTEAFF.

By frequency in the sample, this clonotype is medium-sized (0.01 to 0.1%). This CDR3 is CASSEDLGMNTEAFF. The CDR3 DNA reads as TGTGCCAGCAGTGAAGATTTGGGCATGAACACTGAAGCTTTCTTT. The chain has TRBV6-1 and TRBJ1-1; no firm D call. This CDR3 is 15 amino acids long. V lost 1 base, J lost 0 bases, and 9 bases lay in between. The germline CDR1 and CDR2 sequences are MNHNS and SASEGT.

This clonotype qualifies as medium-sized. The rearrangement links TRBV3-1 to TRBJ1-1; D gene ambiguous. This CDR3 is built from 16 residues. Trimming cost V 0 bases and J 0 bases, with 11 bases left between them. Per the germline V gene, CDR1 is LGHDT and CDR2 is YNNKEL (reference sequence). CDR3 bases: TGTGCCAGCAGCCAAGATAGACACAGCTTGAACACTGAAGCTTTCTTT. Its protein is CASSQDRHSLNTEAFF.

This clonotype was observed many times. This chain uses TRBV6-1 with TRBJ1-5; D gene ambiguous. The germline CDR1 and CDR2 sequences are MNHNS and SASEGT. The CDR3 has 14 amino acids. The V gene lost 2 bases and the J gene lost 4 bases, with 9 bases spanning the gap. The CDR3 nucleotides are TGTGCCAGCAGTGAAACGGGTATTAATCAGCCCCAGCATTTT. It is translated as CASSETGINQPQHF.

This clonotype has only a few counts. The chain employs TRBV29-1 and TRBJ1-5, with 7 bases lining up with TRBD1. Unmatched junction bases numbered 5, after V lost 4 bases and J lost 5 bases. The CDR3 covers 13 residues. CDR1 is SQVTM and CDR2 is ANQGSEA in the germline V gene. CDR3 residues: CSVGQGDDQPQHF. The CDR3 DNA reads as TGCAGCGTTGGTCAGGGGGATGATCAGCCCCAGCATTTT.

This clonotype was counted at least ten times. The chain combines TRBV6-1 with TRBJ2-7, with 7 bases that match TRBD2. Germline loops: CDR1 MNHNS, CDR2 SASEGT. J gave up 3 bases and V 8 bases, and 4 bases lay outside the gene matches. The length of the CDR3 is 12 residues. The CDR3 DNA reads TGTGCCAGCGGCGCTAGCGGCTACGAGCAGTACTTC. It is translated as CASGASGYEQYF.

This clonotype was counted ten times or more. This chain links TRBV20-1 with TRBJ1-4, with D maybe TRBD1 (6 bases). Germline assignment: CDR1 DFQATT and CDR2 SNEGSKA (reference sequence). Between the trimmed V and J ends, which lost 3 bases and 0 bases, there was a span of 14 bases. The CDR3 contains 16 residues. The CDR3 nucleotides are TGCAGTGCTAGTCGGGGGGCCGACTCAACTAATGAAAAACTGTTTTTT. Translation gives CSASRGADSTNEKLFF.

A note on this clonotype: Possible read error: a much larger clone is one base away. The chain links TRBV20-1 to TRBJ2-3, with a tentative D call TRBD2 (7 bases). CDR3 length: 14 amino acids. The V gene's germline CDR1 is DFQATT and CDR2 SNEGSKA (reference sequence). The DNA for the CDR3 is TGCAGTACTAGCGAGCAGGGGATAGGGCGAGCGCAGTATTTT. Translation gives CSTSEQGIGRAQYF.

At least ten counts were recorded for this clonotype. The gene calls are TRBV28 and TRBJ1-6; possible D gene TRBD1, 5 bases. The CDR3 is 15 amino acids. Germline CDR1 and CDR2: MDHEN and SYDVKM. With 6 bases removed from V and 4 bases from J, the gap between germline ends came to 13 bases. The CDR3 loop reads CASSPSGGYNSPLHF. In nucleotides, the CDR3 is TGTGCCAGCAGCCCCAGCGGGGGGTATAATTCACCCCTCCACTTT.

A note on this clonotype: A read error may be the cause here, since a much bigger clone is one base away. The V and J genes are TRBV20-1 and TRBJ2-1; tentative D call: TRBD2 (6 bases). CDR1 and CDR2 from the germline V gene are DFQATT and SNEGSKA (reference sequence). The CDR3 runs to 14 residues. Between the trimmed V and J ends, which lost 3 bases and 6 bases, there was a span of 15 bases. For the CDR3, the DNA is TGCAGTGCTAGCCAGAAGACTAGTGGCAATGAGCAGTTCTTC. Amino acids: CSASQKTSGNEQFF.

This clonotype appeared many times. This sequence joins TRBV28 and TRBJ1-2, with D perhaps TRBD1 (5 bases). CDR1 and CDR2 (germline): MDHEN, SYDVKM. The CDR3 loop spans 16 amino acids. V lost 2 bases and J 2 bases, leaving 15 bases between the germline ends. As DNA, the CDR3 is TGTGCCAGCAGTTTACTTACGGGGACGGAGAACTATGGCTACACCTTC. It encodes CASSLLTGTENYGYTF.

This clonotype has a count of ten or more. J is TRBJ1-1 and V is TRBV14; TRBD1 agrees at 8 bases. This CDR3 spans 14 amino acids. After removal of 4 bases from V and 3 bases from J, the junction contained 4 bases not matched to a gene. CDR1 is SGHDN and CDR2 is FVKESK in the germline V gene. The CDR3 coding sequence is TGTGCCAGCAGCCCGCGACAGGGGTACACTGAAGCTTTCTTT. Translated, it gives CASSPRQGYTEAFF.

J is TRBJ2-7 and V is TRBV29-1; 7 positions agree with TRBD1. Germline assignment: CDR1 SQVTM and CDR2 ANQGSEA. V lost 6 bases and J lost 1; bases outside the gene matches: 9. The CDR3 spans 14 residues. CDR3 DNA: TGCAGCGTCCGGACAGGTGACCTTTCCTACGAGCAGTACTTC. Amino acids: CSVRTGDLSYEQYF.

Turning to this clonotype: This may stem from a read error, because a much larger clone lies one nucleotide away. The chain carries TRBV18 and TRBJ1-5, with a possible D match to TRBD1 (5 bases). Germline-derived CDR1 and CDR2 are KGHSH and LQKENI. The CDR3 totals 15 residues. The CDR3 here is CASSPLQGSNKPQHF. In DNA, the CDR3 is TGTGCCAGCTCACCTCTGCAGGGTAGCAATAAGCCCCAGCATTTT.

This clonotype was recorded at least ten times. This rearrangement joins TRBV28 to TRBJ2-7; 7 bases match TRBD1. Germline V gene lookup returns CDR1 MDHEN and CDR2 SYDVKM. The V and J ends lost 6 bases and 0 bases, in that order; junction bases with no gene match: 8. This CDR3 has 15 amino acids. In nucleotides, the CDR3 is TGTGCCAGCAGGGGAGACAGGGCTAGCTCCTACGAGCAGTACTTC. Translating it yields CASRGDRASSYEQYF.

This clonotype was counted only a few times. The chain uses TRBV18 and TRBJ1-1; 10 bases agree with TRBD1. Germline assignment: CDR1 KGHSH and CDR2 LQKENI. The V segment lost 6 bases and the J segment 4 bases; nucleotides outside the gene matches: 5. This CDR3 has 14 amino acids. The CDR3 DNA reads as TGTGCCAGCTCTCCCGGGACAGGGGCCACTGAAGCTTTCTTT. Translation: CASSPGTGATEAFF.